The clone carrying this T cell receptor beta chain was counted once. The antigen is not known. As to time point: baseline pretreatment blood. The treatment is: 15 Gy SBRT to primary tumor, nephrectomy 4 weeks later. Serial blood draws occurred at baseline and 2 and 4 weeks post-SBRT. Trimming left V 1 base short and J 7 bases short, with 12 bases between. The CDR3 loop spans 15 amino acids. The V gene's germline CDR1 is SGHDT and CDR2 YYEEEE. This sample is part of a study of radiation and T cells in renal cell carcinoma. Clones were read by immunoSEQ multiplex PCR, and TCRdb kept only the in-frame ones, dropping some. In the table there are 130,000 to 150,000 clones, roughly 90% of which are singletons. Study-wide points: Pretreatment tumor biopsies were lacking, so baseline clonotypes are unknown. In blood, top tumor clones expanded by 2 weeks, shrinking by 4.

The rearrangement uses TRBV5-6 and TRBJ1-6, with D possibly TRBD1 on 6 matching bases. The receptor's source is a woman between 50 and 59 years old with renal cell carcinoma. Sequenced material: blood, taken from a patient whose treatment included radiotherapy and nephrectomy. As DNA, the CDR3 is TGTGCCAGCAGCTTGCACGGGGGGCAGAATTCACCCCTCCACTTT. Amino acid sequence: CASSLHGGQNSPLHF.